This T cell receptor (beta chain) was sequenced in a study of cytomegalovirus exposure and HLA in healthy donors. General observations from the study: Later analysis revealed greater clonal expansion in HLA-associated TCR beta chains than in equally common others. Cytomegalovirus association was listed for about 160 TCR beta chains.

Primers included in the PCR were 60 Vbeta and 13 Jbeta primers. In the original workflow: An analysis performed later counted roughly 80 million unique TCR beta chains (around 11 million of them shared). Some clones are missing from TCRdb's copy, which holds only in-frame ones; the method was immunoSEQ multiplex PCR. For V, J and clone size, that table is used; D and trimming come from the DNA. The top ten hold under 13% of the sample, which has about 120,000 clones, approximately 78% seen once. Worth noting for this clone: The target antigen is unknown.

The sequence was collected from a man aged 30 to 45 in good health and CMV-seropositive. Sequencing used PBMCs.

CDR3 in amino acids: CASSLEAFPPGANVLTF. The CDR3 bases are TGTGCCAGCAGTTTAGAGGCCTTCCCCCCTGGGGCCAACGTCCTGACTTTC. V and J are TRBV27 and TRBJ2-6; D gene uncertain. Trimming shortened V by 2 bases and J by 2 bases, and 13 bases separated the two germline ends. The CDR3 totals 17 residues. Germline V gene lookup returns CDR1 MNHEY and CDR2 SMNVEV (reference sequence).